This paragraph covers one T cell receptor (beta chain) sequence. Germline V gene lookup returns CDR1 SGHRS and CDR2 YFSETQ. With V trimmed by 3 bases and J by 4 bases, 2 bases remained unmatched. The CDR3 runs to 16 residues. A universal primer site was created by template switching, with the cDNA bearing unique molecular identifiers. Using its own MiXCR run on the 5' RACE reads, TCRdb lists one record per CDR3 protein. In the table there are 520,000 or so distinct CDR3 sequences, 22% of which are singletons. The data are from a study of identical twins. These data were also reused for a study on T cells expressing NK-cell markers.

V and J are TRBV5-1 and TRBJ2-3; TRBD2 matches at 16 bases. The TCR was taken from a woman between 18 and 30 years old in good health. The specimen was CD4+ T cells sorted from blood. The CDR3 region is CASSWGLAGGPDTQYF. The CDR3 DNA sequence: TGCGCCAGCAGCTGGGGACTAGCGGGGGGGCCAGATACGCAGTATTTT. Based on the CDR3 plus reference TRBV5-1 and TRBJ2-3, the full variable domain is KAGVTQTPRYLIKTRGQQVTLSCSPISGHRSVSWYQQTPGQGLQFLFEYFSETQRNKGNFPGRFSGRQFSNSRSEMNVSTLELGDSALYLCASSWGLAGGPDTQYFGPGTRLTVL.